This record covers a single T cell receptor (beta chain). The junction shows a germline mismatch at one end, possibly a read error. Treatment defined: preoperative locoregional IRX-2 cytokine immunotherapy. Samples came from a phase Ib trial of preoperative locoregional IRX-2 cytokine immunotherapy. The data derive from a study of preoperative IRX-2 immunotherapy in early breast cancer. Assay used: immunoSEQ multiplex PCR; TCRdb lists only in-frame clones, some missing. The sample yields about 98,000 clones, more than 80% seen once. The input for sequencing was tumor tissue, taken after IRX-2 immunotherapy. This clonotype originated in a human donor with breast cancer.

In nucleotides, the CDR3 is TGTGCCAGCTCAGCACCGGGACTAGCGGCCCCTGGGCAGTTCTTC. Protein sequence: CASSAPGLAAPGQFF. V and J are TRBV18 and TRBJ2-1; 11 bases agree with TRBD2. The CDR3 runs 15 residues. CDR1 is KGHSH and CDR2 is LQKENI in the germline V gene.